This TCR beta chain was sequenced during a study of T cell repertoires in aging, cancer and after chemotherapy. Study conclusions and caveats: Across the chemotherapy interval, each cancer cohort showed higher median generation probability, suggesting thymic rebound.

A mixed TRB-A/B primer pool amplified rearranged TRB by multiplex touch-down PCR. TCRdb called the multiplex PCR reads again in MiXCR, with one record for every CDR3 protein. The sample carries about 7,000 distinct CDR3 sequences, 40% recorded once. CDR1 is MNHEY and CDR2 is SMNVEV in the germline V gene (reference sequence). The CDR3 has 17 amino acids. J gave up 7 bases and V 9 bases, and 17 bases lay outside the gene matches. TCR beta rearrangements were amplified from peripheral blood genomic DNA. As for this clonotype: The antigen is not known.

Sequenced material: blood. The receptor was isolated from a human donor in good health. This sequence joins TRBV27 and TRBJ2-1; the match to TRBD2 covers 11 bases. In nucleotides, the CDR3 is TGTGCCAGTACCGGCCGGGGTAGCGGGGGGGCGAGGAATGAGCAGTTCTTC. It translates to CASTGRGSGGARNEQFF.